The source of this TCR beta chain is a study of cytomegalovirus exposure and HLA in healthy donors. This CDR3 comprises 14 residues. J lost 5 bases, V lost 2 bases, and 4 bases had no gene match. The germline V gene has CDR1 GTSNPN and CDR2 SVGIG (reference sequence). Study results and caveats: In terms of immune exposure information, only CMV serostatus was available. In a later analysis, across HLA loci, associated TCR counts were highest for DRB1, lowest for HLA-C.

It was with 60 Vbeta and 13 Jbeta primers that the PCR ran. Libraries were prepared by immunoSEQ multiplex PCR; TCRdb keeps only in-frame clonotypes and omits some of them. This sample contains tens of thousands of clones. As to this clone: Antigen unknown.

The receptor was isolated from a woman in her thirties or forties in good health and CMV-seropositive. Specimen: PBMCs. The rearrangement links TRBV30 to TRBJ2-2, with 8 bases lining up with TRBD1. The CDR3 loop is CAWSRNRGTGELFF. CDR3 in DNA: TGTGCCTGGAGTAGAAACAGGGGGACCGGGGAGCTGTTTTTT.